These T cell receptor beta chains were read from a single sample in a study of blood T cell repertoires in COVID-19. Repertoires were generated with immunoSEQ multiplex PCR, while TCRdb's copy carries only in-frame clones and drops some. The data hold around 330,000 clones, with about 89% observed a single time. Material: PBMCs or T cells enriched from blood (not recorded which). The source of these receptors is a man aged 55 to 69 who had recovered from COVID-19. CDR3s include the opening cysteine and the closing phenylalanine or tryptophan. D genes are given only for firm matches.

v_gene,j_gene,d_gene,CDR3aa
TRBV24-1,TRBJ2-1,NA,CATSDLTSLDEQFF
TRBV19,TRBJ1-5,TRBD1,CASSPFRGQVGYNQPQHF
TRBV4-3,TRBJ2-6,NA,CASSPTGLFSGANVLTF
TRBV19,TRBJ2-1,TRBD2,CASSDSLAGLFDEQFF
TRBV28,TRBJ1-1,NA,CASSLLDRNTEAFF
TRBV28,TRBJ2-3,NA,CAAVGGTQYF
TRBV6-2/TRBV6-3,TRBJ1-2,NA,CASSSQGVGYTF
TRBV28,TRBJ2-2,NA,CASSFRHNTGELFF
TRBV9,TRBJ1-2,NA,CASSDPSGYGYTF
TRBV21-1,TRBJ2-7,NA,CASSRQRKYF
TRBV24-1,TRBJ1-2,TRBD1,CATSDPGQGMSGYTF
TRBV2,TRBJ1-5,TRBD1,CASRETGGNQPQHF
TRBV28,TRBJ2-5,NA,CASSLQGSQETQYF
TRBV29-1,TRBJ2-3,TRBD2,CSVGASGSVADTQYF
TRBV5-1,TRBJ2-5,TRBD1,CASSLAPGGLETQYF
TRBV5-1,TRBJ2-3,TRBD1,CASSFGQGPDTQYF